This TCR beta chain comes out of a study of OX40 agonist ivuxolimab in advanced cancers. Study details: Recorded diagnoses for dose-escalation patients were hepatocellular carcinoma, melanoma, renal cell or head and neck cancer. Partial responses were achieved by three patients: one hepatocellular carcinoma, two cutaneous melanoma.

The germline V and J ends were trimmed by 1 base and 10 bases, with 8 bases remaining between them. CDR3 length: 12 residues. CDR1 MGHRA and CDR2 YSYEKL come from the germline V gene. Measured with immunoSEQ multiplex PCR; TCRdb has only the in-frame clones, and not every one. The repertoire holds around 46,000 clones, with approximately 90% as singletons. Comments on this clone: As yet, its antigen is unknown.

Study findings and constraints: Blood T cells, both CD4+ and CD8+, expanded clonally by week 6 at 0.1 to 3.0 mg/kg. Partial responders receiving 0.1-3.0 mg/kg showed among the lowest clonal expansion.

The receptor was derived from an adult with an advanced solid tumor such as melanoma, head and neck, liver or kidney cancer. The specimen comprised CD4+ or CD8+ T cells sorted from blood, sampled in a trial of the OX40 agonist ivuxolimab. The rearrangement joins TRBV4-1 to TRBJ2-1; TRBD2 might be the D (5 bases). In DNA form, the CDR3 reads TGCGCCAGCAGCCAAGGGACTGGGGAGCAGTTCTTC. Protein sequence: CASSQGTGEQFF.